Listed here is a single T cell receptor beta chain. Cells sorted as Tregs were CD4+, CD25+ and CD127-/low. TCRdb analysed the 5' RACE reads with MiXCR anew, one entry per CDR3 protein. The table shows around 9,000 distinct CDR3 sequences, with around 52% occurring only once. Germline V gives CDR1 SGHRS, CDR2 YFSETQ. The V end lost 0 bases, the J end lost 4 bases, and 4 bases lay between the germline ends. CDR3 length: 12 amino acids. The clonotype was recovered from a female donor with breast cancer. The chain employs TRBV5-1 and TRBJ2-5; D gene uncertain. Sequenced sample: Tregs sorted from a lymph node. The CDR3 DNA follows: TGCGCCAGCAGCTTGGCCTCAGAGACCCAGTACTTC. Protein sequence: CASSLASETQYF.